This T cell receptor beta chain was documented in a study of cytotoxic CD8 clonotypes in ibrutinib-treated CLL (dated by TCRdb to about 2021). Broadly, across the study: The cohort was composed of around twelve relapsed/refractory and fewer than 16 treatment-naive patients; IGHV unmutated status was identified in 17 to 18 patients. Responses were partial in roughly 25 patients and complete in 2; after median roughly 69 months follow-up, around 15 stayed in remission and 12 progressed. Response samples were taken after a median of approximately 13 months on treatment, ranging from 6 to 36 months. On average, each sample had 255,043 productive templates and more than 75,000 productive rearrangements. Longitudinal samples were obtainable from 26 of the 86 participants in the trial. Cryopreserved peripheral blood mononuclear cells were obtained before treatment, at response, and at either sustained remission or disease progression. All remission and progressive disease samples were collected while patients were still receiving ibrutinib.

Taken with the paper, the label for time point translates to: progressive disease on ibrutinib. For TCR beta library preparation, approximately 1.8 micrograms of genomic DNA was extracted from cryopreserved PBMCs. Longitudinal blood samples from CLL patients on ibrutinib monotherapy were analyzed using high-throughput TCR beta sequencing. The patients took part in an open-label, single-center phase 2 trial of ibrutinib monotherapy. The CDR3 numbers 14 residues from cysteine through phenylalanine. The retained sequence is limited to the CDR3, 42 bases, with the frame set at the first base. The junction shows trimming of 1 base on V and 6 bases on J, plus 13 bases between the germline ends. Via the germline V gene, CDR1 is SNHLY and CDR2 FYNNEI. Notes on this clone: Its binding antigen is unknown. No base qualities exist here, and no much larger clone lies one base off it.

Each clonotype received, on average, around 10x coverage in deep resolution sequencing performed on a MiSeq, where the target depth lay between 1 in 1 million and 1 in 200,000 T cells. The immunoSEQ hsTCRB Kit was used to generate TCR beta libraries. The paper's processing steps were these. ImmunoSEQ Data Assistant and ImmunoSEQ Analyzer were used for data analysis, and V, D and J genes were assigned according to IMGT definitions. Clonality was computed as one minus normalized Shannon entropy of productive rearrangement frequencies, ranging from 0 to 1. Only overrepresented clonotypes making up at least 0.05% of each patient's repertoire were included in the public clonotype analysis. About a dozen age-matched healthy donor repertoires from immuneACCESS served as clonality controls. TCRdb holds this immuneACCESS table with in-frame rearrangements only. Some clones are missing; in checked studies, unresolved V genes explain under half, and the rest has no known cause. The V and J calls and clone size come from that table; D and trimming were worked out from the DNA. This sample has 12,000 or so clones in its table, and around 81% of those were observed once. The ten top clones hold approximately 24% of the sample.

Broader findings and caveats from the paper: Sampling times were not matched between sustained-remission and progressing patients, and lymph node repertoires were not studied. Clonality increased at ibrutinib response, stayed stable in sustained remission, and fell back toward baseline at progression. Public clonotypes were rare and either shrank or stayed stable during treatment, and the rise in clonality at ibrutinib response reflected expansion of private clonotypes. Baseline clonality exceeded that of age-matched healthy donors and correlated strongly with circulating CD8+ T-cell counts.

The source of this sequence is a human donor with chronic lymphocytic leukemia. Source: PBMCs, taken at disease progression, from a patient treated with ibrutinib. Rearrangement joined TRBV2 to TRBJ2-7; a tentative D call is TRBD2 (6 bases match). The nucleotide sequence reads TGTGCCAGCAGTGAAGAGGAGGGAACGGCCGAGCAGTACTTC. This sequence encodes CASSEEEGTAEQYF.